This TCR beta chain was sequenced during a study of patients and donors after allogeneic stem cell transplantation. TCRdb ran MiXCR on the RT-PCR reads and lists one entry per CDR3 protein. The sample lists about 230,000 distinct CDR3 sequences, roughly 14% occurring once. J gave up 0 bases and V 6 bases, and 5 bases lay outside the gene matches. The CDR3 is 14 residues long. Germline values: CDR1 MNHEY, CDR2 SMNVEV (reference sequence). The material sequenced was blood, either unsorted or a sorted T cell fraction (not recorded which). The chain has TRBV27 and TRBJ2-7; 7 nucleotides match TRBD1. The clonotype was recovered from a human donor who was either an allogeneic HSCT recipient or a stem cell or donor lymphocyte infusion donor (not recorded which). It is not recorded whose cells these are; they may come from a transplant donor. CDR3 loop: CASRQGQSSYEQYF. The CDR3 coding sequence is TGTGCCAGCAGGCAGGGACAGAGCTCCTACGAGCAGTACTTC.